This is a list of T cell receptor beta chains from one sample in a study of OX40 agonist ivuxolimab in advanced cancers. TCRdb's copy holds only in-frame clones and misses some; the assay was immunoSEQ multiplex PCR. The sample records roughly 67,000 clones, roughly 86% being singletons. This specimen consisted of CD4+ or CD8+ T cells sorted from blood, obtained in a trial of the OX40 agonist ivuxolimab. The receptors come from an adult with an advanced solid tumor such as melanoma, head and neck, liver or kidney cancer. CDR3s leave out the opening cysteine and the closing phenylalanine or tryptophan. Expanded clones get a size class; other rows say once, few or many, or leave the size out.

size: .
V: TRBV20-1
J: TRBJ2-7
CDR3: SAGKVVEQY

size: .
V: TRBV27
J: TRBJ2-7
CDR3: ASRPGLLTYEQY

size: .
V: TRBV5-1
J: TRBJ1-5
CDR3: ASSPGGTGNQPQH

size: .
V: TRBV5-1
J: TRBJ1-5
CDR3: ASSPGQGNHQPQH

size: .
V: TRBV4-3
J: TRBJ1-3
CDR3: ASSQGSASSGNTIY

size: .
V: TRBV7-9
J: TRBJ1-1
CDR3: ASSPSRGRGVNTEAF

size: .
V: TRBV5-4
J: TRBJ1-6
CDR3: ASSMDRHSPLH

size: .
V: TRBV30
J: TRBJ1-2
CDR3: AWSGQVNYGYT

size: .
V: TRBV6-5
J: TRBJ2-7
CDR3: ASTVTGGHEQY

size: .
V: TRBV5-1
J: TRBJ2-5
CDR3: ASSRDYQETQY

size: .
V: TRBV5-1
J: TRBJ2-5
CDR3: ASSWGGTSPQETQY

size: .
V: TRBV4-3
J: TRBJ2-7
CDR3: ASSQGIAGGPYEQY

size: .
V: TRBV11-2
J: TRBJ1-6
CDR3: ASSKRRSSYNSPLH

size: .
V: TRBV19
J: TRBJ2-1
CDR3: ASSMGTSGNNEQF

size: once
V: TRBV27
J: TRBJ2-7
CDR3: ASSSTGLPYEQY

size: .
V: TRBV5-1
J: TRBJ2-7
CDR3: ASSAEQAQPTYEQY

size: .
V: TRBV9
J: TRBJ2-1
CDR3: ASSTRQGLNEQF

size: .
V: TRBV14
J: TRBJ2-1
CDR3: ASRQTSGQNEQF

size: .
V: TRBV27
J: TRBJ1-1
CDR3: ASSSIRNTEAF

size: .
V: TRBV7-9
J: TRBJ1-2
CDR3: ASSSTGTTGYT

size: .
V: TRBV4-3
J: TRBJ2-2
CDR3: ASSQGWGRTGELF

size: .
V: TRBV18
J: TRBJ1-1
CDR3: ASSPPSMNTEAF